This T cell receptor beta chain was obtained from a study of OX40 agonist ivuxolimab in advanced cancers. Study details: A male proportion of over 70% was recorded, with mean age roughly 60 years and range about 23 to 90.

Clones were read by immunoSEQ multiplex PCR, and TCRdb kept only the in-frame ones, dropping some. This sample has roughly 23,000 clones; about 82% occur once, and the top ten carry about 23%. In germline, CDR1 is SEHNR, CDR2 FQNEAQ (reference sequence). V dropped 7 bases and J dropped 6 bases, with 11 bases sitting between them. This CDR3 spans 12 amino acids. Details on this clone: No antigen is known for it.

Baseline was the first blood sampling point, followed by cycle 4 day 1 and cycle 7 day 1. Study findings and constraints: Relative to CD4+ cells, CD8+ T cells on average had more expanded clones. Some of the nonresponding patients also showed low levels of normalized T-cell clonal expansion.

Material: CD4+ or CD8+ T cells sorted from blood, obtained in a trial of the OX40 agonist ivuxolimab. The TCR sequence derives from an adult with an advanced solid tumor such as melanoma, head and neck, liver or kidney cancer. The V and J genes are TRBV7-9 and TRBJ2-3; D gene ambiguous. CDR3 bases: TGTGCCAGCACCTGGGAAGGGGATACGCAGTATTTT. The encoded protein is CASTWEGDTQYF.